The source of this TCR beta chain is a study of CD8+CD57+ T cells in acquired aplastic anemia (dated by TCRdb to 2017 to 2018). Study-wide context: DNA extracted from sorted CD4+ and CD8+ cells had a mean of 3.2 ug, with a range of 0.2 to 27.4 ug. An average of approximately 10 million reads for CD4+ cells and 11 million or so reads for CD8+ cells was obtained from healthy donor samples.

At least ten counts were recorded for this clonotype. Its antigen is unknown. Within one base of it there is no much larger clone, and no base qualities were kept. The investigation overall reported the following: CD8+ Simpson's diversity did not differ significantly between patients and healthy controls (P=0.060). Roughly 29 CD8+ CDR3 sequences were found to be shared between patients and controls, but these sequences appeared to be highly expressed in patients and within the immunodominant clones of the patients.

In the study, sorted CD4+ and CD8+ blood T cells from patients with severe aplastic anemia and from healthy subjects underwent deep sequencing of TCR repertoires. Ficoll-Paque density gradient centrifugation was used to isolate peripheral blood mononuclear cells. Before DNA extraction, CD4+ and CD8+ T cells were sorted with FACS or magnetic beads. Genomic DNA served as template for TCR beta VDJ combination and CDR3 sequence profiling. An Illumina HiSeq 2000 was the platform used for TCR repertoire sequencing. On the study's bioinformatics: TRBV/TRBJ rearrangement plots, CDR3 size and DJ length profiles, and Simpson's diversity index were used to assess repertoires. The most abundant DNA sequence in the deep sequencing data was defined as the immunodominant clone. CDR3 amino acid sequences were checked for sharing across subjects and were also compared against the VDJdb database and published repertoires. TCRdb ran its own pipeline on the public reads, namely fastp trimming at Q25 and MiXCR clone calling, and kept in-frame beta chains. All rows with the same CDR3 protein become a single entry with the most common DNA and genes. The V and J calls follow TCRdb's processing rather than the paper's. Counted in this sample were about 130,000 distinct CDR3 sequences; 48% of them appeared once. Roughly 2.6% of the sample is in the top ten clones.

From the cysteine through the phenylalanine, the CDR3 covers 15 amino acids. The retained sequence is limited to the CDR3, 45 bases, with the frame set at the first base. The germline V gene yields SGHTS for CDR1 and YDEGEE for CDR2. V loses 4 bases of germline sequence and J loses 0 bases, and the interval between the two ends is 14 bases. Material for sequencing was sorted CD4+, CD8+, or CD8+CD57+ T cells (not recorded which) from PBMCs. This sequence uses TRBV5-8 and TRBJ2-7; TRBD1 could be the D gene, as 5 bases match. This clonotype originated in a human donor in good health, serving as a control. The CDR3 protein sequence reads: CASSPAGKRSYEQYF. The DNA reads TGTGCCAGCAGCCCCGCAGGGAAACGCTCCTACGAGCAGTACTTC. The CDR3, completed at both ends by the reference TRBV5-8 and TRBJ2-7 genes, gives the full variable domain EAGVTQSPTHLIKTRGQQATLRCSPISGHTSVYWYQQALGLGLQFLLWYDEGEERNRGNFPPRFSGRQFPNYSSELNVNALELEDSALYLCASSPAGKRSYEQYFGPGTRLTVT.